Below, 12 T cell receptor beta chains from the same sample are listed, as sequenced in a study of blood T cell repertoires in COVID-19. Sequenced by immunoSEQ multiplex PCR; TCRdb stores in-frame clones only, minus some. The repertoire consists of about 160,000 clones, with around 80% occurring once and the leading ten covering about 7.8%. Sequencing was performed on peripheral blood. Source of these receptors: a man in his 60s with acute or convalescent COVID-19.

The CDR3 nucleotides are TGTGCCAGCAGCTTAGATTGGTCAGGGAACACTGAAGCTTTCTTT. Amino acid sequence: CASSLDWSGNTEAFF. The chain uses TRBV11-2 and TRBJ1-1; D gene unclear. V shed 0 bases and J shed 1 base, with 9 bases lying between them. The CDR3 is made up of 15 amino acids. Germline V lookup: CDR1 SGHAT, CDR2 FQNNGV.

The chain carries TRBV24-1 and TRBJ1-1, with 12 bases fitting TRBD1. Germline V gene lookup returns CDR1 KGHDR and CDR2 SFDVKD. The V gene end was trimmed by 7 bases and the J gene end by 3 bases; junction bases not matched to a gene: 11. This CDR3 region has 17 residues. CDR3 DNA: TGTGCCACCAGGGTCCGGGACAGGGGGCTGGGAGACACTGAAGCTTTCTTT. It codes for CATRVRDRGLGDTEAFF.

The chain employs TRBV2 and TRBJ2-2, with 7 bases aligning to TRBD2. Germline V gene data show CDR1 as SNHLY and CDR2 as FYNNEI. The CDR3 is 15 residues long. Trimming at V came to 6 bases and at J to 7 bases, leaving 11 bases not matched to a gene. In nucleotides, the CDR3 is TGTGCCAGCAGCGGATCGAGCGGGGTTAACGGGGAGCTGTTTTTT. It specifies CASSGSSGVNGELFF.

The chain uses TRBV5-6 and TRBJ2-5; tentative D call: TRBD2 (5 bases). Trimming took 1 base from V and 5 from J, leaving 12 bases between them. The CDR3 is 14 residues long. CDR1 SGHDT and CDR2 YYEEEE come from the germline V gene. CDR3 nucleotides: TGTGCCAGCAGCTTGAGAAGGAGGAGGGAGACCCAGTACTTC. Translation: CASSLRRRRETQYF.

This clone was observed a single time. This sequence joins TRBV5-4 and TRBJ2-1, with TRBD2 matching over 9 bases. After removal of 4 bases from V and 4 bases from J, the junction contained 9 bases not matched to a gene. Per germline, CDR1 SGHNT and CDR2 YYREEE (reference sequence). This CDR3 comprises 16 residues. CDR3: CASSGRSSGDYNEQFF. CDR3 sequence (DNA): TGTGCCAGCAGCGGTCGATCTAGCGGGGATTACAATGAGCAGTTCTTC.

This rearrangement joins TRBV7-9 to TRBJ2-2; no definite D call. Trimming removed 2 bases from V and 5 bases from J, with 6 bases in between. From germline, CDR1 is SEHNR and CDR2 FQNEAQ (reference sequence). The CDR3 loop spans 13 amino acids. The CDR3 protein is CASSLTETGELFF. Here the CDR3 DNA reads TGTGCCAGCAGCTTAACAGAGACCGGGGAGCTGTTTTTT.

As DNA, the CDR3 is TGTGCCACCAGTGACTCAGGGGCCCAAGGCTACACCTTC. Its protein product is CATSDSGAQGYTF. The rearrangement uses TRBV24-1 and TRBJ1-2; a weak D match, TRBD1 (6 bases). Looked up from germline, CDR1 is KGHDR and CDR2 is SFDVKD. This CDR3 region has 13 residues. V was clipped by 4 bases and J by 8 bases, with 13 bases between them.

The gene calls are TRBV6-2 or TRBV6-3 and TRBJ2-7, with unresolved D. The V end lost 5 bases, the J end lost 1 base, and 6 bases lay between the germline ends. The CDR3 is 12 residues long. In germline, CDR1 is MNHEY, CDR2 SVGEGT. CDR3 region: CASSLVSYEQYF. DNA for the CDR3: TGTGCCAGCAGTCTAGTTTCCTACGAGCAGTACTTC.

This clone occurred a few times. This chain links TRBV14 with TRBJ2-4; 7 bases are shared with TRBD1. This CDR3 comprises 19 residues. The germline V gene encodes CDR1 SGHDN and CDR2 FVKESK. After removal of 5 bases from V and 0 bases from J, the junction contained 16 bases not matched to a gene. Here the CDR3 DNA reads TGTGCCAGCAGCGCAAGACAGGGATCCGGAAATGTAGCCAAAAACATTCAGTACTTC. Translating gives CASSARQGSGNVAKNIQYF.

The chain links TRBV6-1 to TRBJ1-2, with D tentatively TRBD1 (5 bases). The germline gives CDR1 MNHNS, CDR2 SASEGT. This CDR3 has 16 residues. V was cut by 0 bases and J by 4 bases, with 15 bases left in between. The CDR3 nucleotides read TGTGCCAGCAGTGAAGCGTTGGGGGGTGGGTCCTATGGCTACACCTTC. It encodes CASSEALGGGSYGYTF.

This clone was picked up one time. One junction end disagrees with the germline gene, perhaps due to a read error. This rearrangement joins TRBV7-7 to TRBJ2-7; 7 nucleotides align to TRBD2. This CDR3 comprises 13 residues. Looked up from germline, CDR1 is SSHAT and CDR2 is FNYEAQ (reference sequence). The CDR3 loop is CASSLERGDEQYF. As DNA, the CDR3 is TGTGCTAGCAGCTTAGAACGGGGGGACGAGCAGTACTTC. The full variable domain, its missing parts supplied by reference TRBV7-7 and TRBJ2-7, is GAGVSQSPRYKVTKRGQDVTLRCDPISSHATLYWYQQALGQGPEFLTYFNYEAQPDKSGLPSDRFSAERPEGSISTLTIQRTEQRDSAMYRCASSLERGDEQYFGPGTRLTVT.

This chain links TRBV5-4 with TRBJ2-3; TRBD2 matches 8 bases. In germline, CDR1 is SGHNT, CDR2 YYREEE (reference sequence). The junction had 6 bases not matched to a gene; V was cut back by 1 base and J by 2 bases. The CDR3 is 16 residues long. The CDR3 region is CASSLKERGTTDTQYF. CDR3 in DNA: TGTGCCAGCAGCTTGAAAGAGCGGGGGACCACAGATACGCAGTATTTT.